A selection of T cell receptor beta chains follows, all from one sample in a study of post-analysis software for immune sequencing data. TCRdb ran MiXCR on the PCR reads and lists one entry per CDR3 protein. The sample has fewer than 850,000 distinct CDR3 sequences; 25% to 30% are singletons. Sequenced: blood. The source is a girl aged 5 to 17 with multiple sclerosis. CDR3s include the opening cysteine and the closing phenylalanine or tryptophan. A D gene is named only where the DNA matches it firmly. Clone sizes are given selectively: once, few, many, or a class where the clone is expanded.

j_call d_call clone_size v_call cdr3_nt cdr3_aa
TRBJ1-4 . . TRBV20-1 TGCAGTGCTAGGCCCTCTGGGGGAGGGATTAATGAAAAACTGTTTTTT CSARPSGGGINEKLFF
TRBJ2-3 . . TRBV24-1 TGTGCCACCAGTGTAATTGCAGGGAGCACAGATACGCAGTATTTT CATSVIAGSTDTQYF
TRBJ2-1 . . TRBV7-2 TGTGCCAGCAGCTTCACGGGGTCCAGGGGGGATGAGCAGTTCTTC CASSFTGSRGDEQFF
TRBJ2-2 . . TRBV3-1 TGTGCCAGCAGCCACTTACTGAGGTCCGGGGAGCTGTTTTTT CASSHLLRSGELFF
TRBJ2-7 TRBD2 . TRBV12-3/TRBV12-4 TGTGCCAGCAGCCGAGCGGGGGTTATCAACGAGCAGTACTTC CASSRAGVINEQYF
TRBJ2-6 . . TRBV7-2 TGTGCCAGCAGCTCGTGGCAGGCAGCGGCTGGGGCCAACGTCCTGACTTTC CASSSWQAAAGANVLTF
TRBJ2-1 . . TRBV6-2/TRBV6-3 TGTGCCAGCAGTTACCGGGACACCAGCTCCTACAATGAGCAGTTCTTC CASSYRDTSSYNEQFF
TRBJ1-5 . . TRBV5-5 TGTGCCAGCAGCAGATCGGGGGATGTCGATCAGCCCCAGCATTTT CASSRSGDVDQPQHF
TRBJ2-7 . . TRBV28 TGTGCCAGCGGGGCGGGGGCAGCTCCCTACGAGCAGTACTTC CASGAGAAPYEQYF
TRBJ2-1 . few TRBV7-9 TGTGCCAGCAGTCCGCCCGGCGGGGACCGCTACAATGAGCAGTTCTTC CASSPPGGDRYNEQFF
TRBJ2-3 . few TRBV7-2 TGTGCCAGCAGCCGGGGCGGAGCGGGTGCTAGCACAGATACGCAGTATTTT CASSRGGAGASTDTQYF
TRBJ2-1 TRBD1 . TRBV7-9 TGTGCCAGCAGCCCCCTGTGGGACAGGGGCCCCCTCCCTCGGGCCAATGAGCAGTTCTTC CASSPLWDRGPLPRANEQFF
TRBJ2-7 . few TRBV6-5 TGTGCCAGCAGTTATTACGGAGCCCAGTACTTC CASSYYGAQYF
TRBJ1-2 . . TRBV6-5 TGTGCCAGCAGTTATACAGGTGGACCCCATGGCTACACCTTC CASSYTGGPHGYTF
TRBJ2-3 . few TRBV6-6 TGTGCCAGCAGTAGCCCTGTGGTCGGACGGAGCACAGATACGCAGTATTTT CASSSPVVGRSTDTQYF
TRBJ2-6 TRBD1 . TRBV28 TGTGCCAGCAGTTTAATGGGGACAGGCCCCTCTGGGGCCAACGTCCTGACTTTC CASSLMGTGPSGANVLTF
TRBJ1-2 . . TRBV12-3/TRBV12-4 TGTGCCAGCACCATGATAGGCTATGGCTACACCTTC CASTMIGYGYTF
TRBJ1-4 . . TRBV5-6 TGTGCCAGCAGCGGAACGATAAGACACGCAACTAATGAAAAACTGTTTTTT CASSGTIRHATNEKLFF
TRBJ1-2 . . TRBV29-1 TGCAGCGTTTGCTGGGGACCAAGCTATGGCTACACCTTC CSVCWGPSYGYTF
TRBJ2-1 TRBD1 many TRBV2 TGTGCCACCCCTCCCCGGACAGGGATTCCCAGAGAGCAGTTCTTC CATPPRTGIPREQFF
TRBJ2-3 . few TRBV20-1 TGCAGTGCTAGTGCGCGGCCACTATCTACAGATACGCAGTATTTT CSASARPLSTDTQYF
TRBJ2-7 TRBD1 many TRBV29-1 TGCAGCGTTGAAGATCGGGACAGAGCCTACGAGCAGTACTTC CSVEDRDRAYEQYF
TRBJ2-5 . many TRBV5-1 TGCGCCAGCAGCTTGCCAGGGTCCCAAGAGACCCAGTACTTC CASSLPGSQETQYF
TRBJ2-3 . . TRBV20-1 TGCAGTGCCCGGGACCTCCCGACAGATACGCAGTATTTT CSARDLPTDTQYF
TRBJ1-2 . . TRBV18 TGTGCCAGCTCACCGGAACGGACAGTCTATGGCTACACCTTC CASSPERTVYGYTF
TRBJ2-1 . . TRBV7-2 TGTGCCAGCAGCTTAGGTGGTAGTTCGCATGAGCAGTTCTTC CASSLGGSSHEQFF
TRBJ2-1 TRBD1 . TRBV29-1 TGCAGCGTGGAGACCGGGACAGGGCGCAATGAGCAGTTCTTC CSVETGTGRNEQFF
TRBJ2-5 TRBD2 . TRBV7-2 TGTGCCAGCAGCAAAGGCACCGGGACTAGCGGACGGCGGACCCAGTACTTC CASSKGTGTSGRRTQYF
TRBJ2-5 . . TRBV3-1 TGTGCCAGCAGCATGAACCACCACGAGACCCAGTACTTC CASSMNHHETQYF
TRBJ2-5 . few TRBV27 TGTGCCAGCAGTGGGGTTAGCGTAGAAGAGACCCAGTACTTC CASSGVSVEETQYF
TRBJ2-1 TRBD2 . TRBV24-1 TGTGCCACCAGTGATCTCGGGAGGGGGGCTAGGGACAATGAGCAGTTCTTC CATSDLGRGARDNEQFF
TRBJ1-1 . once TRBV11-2 TGTGCCAGCAGCCCAGTGCCCAGAGCGAACACTGAAGCTTTCTTT CASSPVPRANTEAFF
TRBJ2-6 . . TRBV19 TGTGCCAGTAGTACCGTAACGGGGGCCAACGTCCTGACTTTC CASSTVTGANVLTF
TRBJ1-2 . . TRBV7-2 TGTGCCAGCAGCCCGGGGGGGGGACCCGGCGATATTCGGGGCTATGGCTACACCTTC CASSPGGGPGDIRGYGYTF
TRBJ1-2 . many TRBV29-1 TGCAGCGTTGAATGGAGGGGCAATGTGGGTGGCTACACCTTC CSVEWRGNVGGYTF
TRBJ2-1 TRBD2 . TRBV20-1 TGCAGTGCTAGAGTTGGACTAGCGGTAAATGAGCAGTTCTTC CSARVGLAVNEQFF